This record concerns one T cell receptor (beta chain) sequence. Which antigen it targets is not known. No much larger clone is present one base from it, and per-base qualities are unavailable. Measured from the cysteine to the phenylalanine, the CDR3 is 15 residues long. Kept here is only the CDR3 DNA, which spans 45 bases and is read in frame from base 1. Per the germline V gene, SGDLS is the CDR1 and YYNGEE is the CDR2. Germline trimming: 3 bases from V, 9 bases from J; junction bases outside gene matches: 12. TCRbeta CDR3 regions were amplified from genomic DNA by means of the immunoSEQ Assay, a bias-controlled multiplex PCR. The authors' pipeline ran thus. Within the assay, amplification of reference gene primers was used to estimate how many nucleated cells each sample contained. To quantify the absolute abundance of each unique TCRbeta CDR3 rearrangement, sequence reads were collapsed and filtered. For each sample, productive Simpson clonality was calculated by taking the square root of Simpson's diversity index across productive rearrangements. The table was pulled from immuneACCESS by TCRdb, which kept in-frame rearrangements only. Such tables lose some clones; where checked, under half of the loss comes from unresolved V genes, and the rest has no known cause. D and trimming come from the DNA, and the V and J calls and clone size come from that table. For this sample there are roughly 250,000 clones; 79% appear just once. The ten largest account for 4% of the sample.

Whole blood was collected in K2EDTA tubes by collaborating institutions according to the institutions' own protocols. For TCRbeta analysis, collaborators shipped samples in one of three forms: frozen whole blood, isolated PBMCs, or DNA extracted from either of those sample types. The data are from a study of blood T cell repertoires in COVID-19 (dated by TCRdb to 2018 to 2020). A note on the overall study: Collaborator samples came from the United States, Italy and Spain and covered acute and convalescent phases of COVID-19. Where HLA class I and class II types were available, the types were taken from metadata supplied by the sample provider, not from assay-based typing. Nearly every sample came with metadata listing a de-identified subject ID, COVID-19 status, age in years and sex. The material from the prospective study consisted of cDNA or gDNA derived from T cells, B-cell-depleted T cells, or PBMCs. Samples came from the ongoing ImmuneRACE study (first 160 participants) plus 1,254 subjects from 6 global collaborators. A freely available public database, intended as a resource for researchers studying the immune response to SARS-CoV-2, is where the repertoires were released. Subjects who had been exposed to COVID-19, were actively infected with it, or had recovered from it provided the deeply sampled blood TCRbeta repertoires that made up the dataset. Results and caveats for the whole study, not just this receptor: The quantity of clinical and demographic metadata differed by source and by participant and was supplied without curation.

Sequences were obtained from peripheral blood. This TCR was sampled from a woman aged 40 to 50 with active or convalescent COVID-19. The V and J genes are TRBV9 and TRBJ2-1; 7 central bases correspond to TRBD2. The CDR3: CASSARLAGNGEQFF. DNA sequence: TGTGCCAGCAGCGCGAGACTAGCCGGTAACGGTGAGCAGTTCTTC. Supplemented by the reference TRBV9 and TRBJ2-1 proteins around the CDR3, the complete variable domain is DSGVTQTPKHLITATGQRVTLRCSPRSGDLSVYWYQQSLDQGLQFLIQYYNGEERAKGNILERFSAQQFPDLHSELNLSSLELGDSALYFCASSARLAGNGEQFFGPGTRLTVL.